The clone carrying this T cell receptor beta chain has a count of ten or more. The antigen is undetermined. The source of the sample is a study of T cells in Graves' hyperthyroidism and ophthalmopathy. General study results and limits: Also found in blood were most expanded thyroid clonotypes above 0.001. Ophthalmopathy could be told apart from stable hyperthyroidism with a 13 V-J model.

Patients aged 18 to 65 had newly diagnosed hyperthyroidism lasting under 2 months. Patients having uncontrolled infection, another autoimmune disease, pregnancy or lactation were not included. Amplified regions were TCR beta CDR3 sequences from RNA transcripts. The TCR CDR3 first-round RT-PCR relied on the HTBI primer set. TCRdb redid the calling of the multiplex PCR reads with MiXCR, one entry per CDR3 protein. The repertoire includes about 400,000 distinct CDR3 sequences, about 25% of them detected once, and 73% sits in the top ten. The germline CDR1 and CDR2 sequences are MDHEN and SYDVKM. This CDR3 spans 15 amino acids. Unmatched junction bases numbered 7, after V lost 6 bases and J lost 2 bases.

V is TRBV28 and J is TRBJ1-5; the match to TRBD1 covers 7 bases. The receptor's source is a man aged 50-60 years with Graves' hyperthyroidism. The sample comprised blood. CDR3 sequence (DNA): TGTGCCAGCAGGATAAGACAGGGTCGCAATCAGCCCCAGCATTTT. As protein: CASRIRQGRNQPQHF.